What follows describes a single TCR beta chain. This sample is part of a study of blood T cell repertoires in COVID-19. Study information: PBMCs, B-cell-depleted T cells, or T cells provided the cDNA or gDNA that made up the material.

In the authors' workflow: Quantification of nucleated cells was approximated via reference gene primer amplification. Here immunoSEQ multiplex PCR was the method, and the copy in TCRdb shows in-frame clones only, minus some. That table furnishes V, J and clone size, whereas the DNA furnished D and trimming. Of hundreds of thousands of clones listed, 85% were seen once; the top ten hold around 2.5%. The CDR3 totals 19 residues. Germline V gene lookup returns CDR1 MNHNS and CDR2 SASEGT. Losses at the gene ends were 1 base for V and 4 bases for J; bases not matched to a gene: 16. Cohorts were based on clinical histories the participants reported. Two negative PCRs, clearance, or symptom resolution were required of recovered Cohort 3 donors.

V gene TRBV6-1 combines with J gene TRBJ2-5, with 9 bases aligning to TRBD2. Sequencing input: PBMCs or T cells enriched from blood (not recorded which). The sequence was obtained from a woman aged 45-60 years who had recovered from COVID-19. CDR3 nucleotides: TGTGCCAGCAGTGAAGTTGGGGGCATGGCGGGAGGGCCCCGAGAGACCCAGTACTTC. Translating it yields CASSEVGGMAGGPRETQYF.